This T cell receptor beta chain originates from a study of CD8+CD57+ T cells in acquired aplastic anemia. Turning to the study itself: Across the sorted CD4+ and CD8+ cells, DNA amounts averaged about 3 ug. Study results and caveats: Researchers reported that CD8+ Simpson's diversity was not significantly different in patients versus controls.

This clonotype was observed once. What it binds is not known. V shed 3 bases and J 2 bases; nucleotides not matched to a gene: 5. CDR3 length equals 16 residues. Looked up from germline, CDR1 is LGHDT and CDR2 is YNNKEL (reference sequence). The template used for profiling TCR beta VDJ and CDR3 was genomic DNA. One entry per CDR3 protein, called by TCRdb with MiXCR from the reads. The sample has approximately 190,000 distinct CDR3 sequences; 64% are singletons. This sequence joins TRBV3-1 and TRBJ2-3, with TRBD2 matching over 10 bases. The TCR originated in a human donor with severe aplastic anemia or a healthy control (not recorded which). Source material: sorted CD4+, CD8+, or CD8+CD57+ T cells (not recorded which) from PBMCs. CDR3 sequence: CASSHLAGDLTDTQYF. CDR3 DNA: TGTGCCAGCAGCCATCTAGCGGGGGACCTCACAGATACGCAGTATTTT.